What follows are 21 T cell receptor beta chains derived from one specimen sequenced in a study of blood T cell repertoires in COVID-19. TCRdb keeps only in-frame clones here, not all; method: immunoSEQ multiplex PCR. This sample has about 360,000 clones, with around 87% found just once. The sample was peripheral blood. These receptor sequences come from a human donor in a cohort sampled during active COVID-19.

The CDR3 spells CASSGGLWAGELFF. The CDR3 DNA is TGTGCCAGCTCCGGGGGATTGTGGGCAGGGGAGCTGTTTTTT. The chain has TRBV2 and TRBJ2-2; D is possibly TRBD2 (6 bases). The CDR3 has 14 residues. Trimming removed 8 bases from V and 8 bases from J, with 18 bases in between. Germline V gives CDR1 SNHLY, CDR2 FYNNEI.

The chain combines TRBV4-1 with TRBJ2-3; 8 nucleotides agree with TRBD2. V lost 4 bases, J lost 5 bases, and 8 bases stayed unmatched. In germline, CDR1 is MGHRA, CDR2 YSYEKL. This CDR3 has 15 amino acids. CDR3 amino acids: CASSPGAGVLDTQYF. DNA of the CDR3: TGCGCCAGCAGCCCAGGAGCGGGAGTTTTAGATACGCAGTATTTT.

The V call is TRBV18, the J call TRBJ2-7; possibly TRBD2 for D (5 bases). Trimming left V 4 bases short and J 5 bases short, with 21 bases between. In germline, CDR1 is KGHSH, CDR2 LQKENI. The CDR3 loop spans 16 amino acids. CDR3 sequence: CASSLGLARAGNEQYF. The CDR3 nucleotides are TGTGCCAGCTCACTGGGCTTAGCGAGGGCGGGCAACGAGCAGTACTTC.

The chain combines TRBV28 with TRBJ2-5; TRBD2 agrees at 7 bases. This CDR3 comprises 15 residues. V trimming: 1 base; J trimming: 5 bases; junction bases outside the gene matches: 7. From germline, CDR1 is MDHEN and CDR2 SYDVKM. In DNA form, the CDR3 reads TGTGCCAGCAGTTTATCCGGGACTATTCAGGAGACCCAGTACTTC. This codes for CASSLSGTIQETQYF.

The chain joins TRBV5-4 to TRBJ2-1; no reliable D call. Per the germline V gene, CDR1 is SGHNT and CDR2 is YYREEE (reference sequence). The CDR3 runs 13 residues. V was cut by 2 bases and J by 4 bases, with 7 bases left in between. The DNA for the CDR3 is TGTGCCAGCAGCTTAGTCGAGTACAATGAGCAGTTCTTC. Its protein product is CASSLVEYNEQFF.

The chain employs TRBV6-5 and TRBJ2-5; D remains ambiguous. Germline CDR1 is MNHEY and CDR2 is SVGAGI. With 5 bases removed from V and 0 bases from J, the gap between germline ends came to 7 bases. The CDR3 loop spans 13 amino acids. The CDR3 DNA reads as TGTGCCAGCAGTCAGTCGTACCAAGAGACCCAGTACTTC. Translated, it gives CASSQSYQETQYF.

This clone was detected a few times. The gene calls are TRBV5-1 and TRBJ2-2; 10 bases line up with TRBD1. The junction had 11 bases not matched to a gene; V was cut back by 7 bases and J by 8 bases. CDR3 length: 15 residues. CDR1 and CDR2 (germline): SGHRS, YFSETQ. The CDR3, as DNA: TGCGCCAGCTACGAGGGGACAGGGGCCGCGGGGGAGCTGTTTTTT. Protein sequence: CASYEGTGAAGELFF.

This chain connects TRBV7-9 to TRBJ1-1, with unresolved D. The V gene lost 2 bases and the J gene lost 2 bases, with 6 bases spanning the gap. This CDR3 has 13 amino acids. Germline V CDR1 and CDR2: SEHNR, FQNEAQ (reference sequence). The CDR3, as DNA: TGTGCCAGCAGCTTAATTAAAAACACTGAAGCTTTCTTT. Protein: CASSLIKNTEAFF. Full variable domain (missing parts from reference TRBV7-9 and TRBJ1-1): DTGVSQNPRHKITKRGQNVTFRCDPISEHNRLYWYRQTLGQGPEFLTYFQNEAQLEKSRLLSDRFSAERPKGSFSTLEIQRTEQGDSAMYLCASSLIKNTEAFFGQGTRLTVV.

V and J are TRBV15 and TRBJ2-7; the D gene is possibly TRBD1 (5 bases). The CDR3 has 16 residues. The V gene lost 1 base and the J gene lost 1 base, with 14 bases spanning the gap. Germline V gene lookup returns CDR1 LNHNV and CDR2 YYDKDF (reference sequence). The CDR3 sequence is CATSRVAGYRSYEQYF. CDR3 nucleotides: TGTGCCACCAGCAGAGTCGCAGGGTACAGGTCCTACGAGCAGTACTTC.

For this clone: An end of the junction does not agree with germline; a read error may underlie this. This sequence joins TRBV11-2 and TRBJ2-3, with TRBD2 identical over 16 bases. Germline V gene lookup returns CDR1 SGHAT and CDR2 FQNNGV. The CDR3 is 15 residues long. CDR3 sequence reads: CASSLETGTSGRADF. CDR3 in DNA: TGTGCCAGCAGCTTAGAAACCGGGACTAGCGGGAGGGCGGATTTT.

To note about this clone: Other DNA sequences in the sample encode the same CDR3. This chain connects TRBV30 to TRBJ1-1, with D hard to call. The germline V gene has CDR1 GTSNPN and CDR2 SVGIG (reference sequence). CDR3 length: 13 residues. V lost 2 bases, J lost 0 bases, and 7 bases lay in between. CDR3 amino acids: CAWSTQVNTEAFF. CDR3 coding DNA: TGTGCCTGGAGTACCCAGGTGAACACTGAAGCTTTCTTT.

V and J are TRBV3-1 (or the pseudogene TRBV3-2) and TRBJ2-2, with 14 nucleotides matching TRBD2. The CDR3 runs to 18 residues. The V and J ends lost 1 base and 6 bases, in that order; junction bases with no gene match: 7. Germline values: CDR1 LGHDT, CDR2 YNNKEL (reference sequence). CDR3 coding DNA: TGTGCCAGCAGCCAAGGACTAGCGGGAGGGAGGCGGGCCGGGGAGCTGTTTTTT. Its translation is CASSQGLAGGRRAGELFF.

The chain uses TRBV4-2 and TRBJ1-6; D unresolved. The V gene's germline CDR1 is LGHNA and CDR2 YNFKEQ. V shed 0 bases and J shed 7 bases, with 10 bases lying between them. The CDR3 is 15 amino acids. The CDR3 nucleotides are TGTGCCAGCAGCCAAGAAACAGCCTCCAATTCACCCCTCCACTTT. The encoded protein is CASSQETASNSPLHF.

This chain connects TRBV10-3 to TRBJ2-3; D may be TRBD2 (7 bases). CDR3 size: 16 residues. Trimming pared 10 bases from V and 4 bases from J, leaving 24 bases between. Germline CDR1 ENHRY, CDR2 SYGVKD. The CDR3 sequence: CATYAHFAGAPDTQYF. The CDR3 bases are TGTGCCACCTACGCCCACTTTGCGGGGGCCCCAGATACGCAGTATTTT.

This CDR3 reads CASSQEGTSEYNEQFF. Here the CDR3 DNA reads TGCGCCAGCAGCCAAGAGGGGACTAGCGAGTACAATGAGCAGTTCTTC. V usage is TRBV4-1 and J usage is TRBJ2-1, with 10 nucleotides matching TRBD2. V shed 0 bases, J shed 4 bases, and the junction held 3 bases outside the gene matches. Germline V lookup: CDR1 MGHRA, CDR2 YSYEKL. CDR3 length equals 16 residues.

J is TRBJ1-1 and V is TRBV19; 7 nucleotides agree with TRBD1. Germline V lookup: CDR1 LNHDA, CDR2 SQIVND (reference sequence). After removal of 5 bases from V and 0 bases from J, the junction contained 0 bases not matched to a gene. This CDR3 is built from 13 residues. In nucleotides, the CDR3 is TGTGCCAGTAGTGGGACAGTGAACACTGAAGCTTTCTTT. This encodes CASSGTVNTEAFF.

The chain employs TRBV5-4 and TRBJ2-5; D gene uncertain. Germline V lookup: CDR1 SGHNT, CDR2 YYREEE (reference sequence). V gave up 5 bases and J gave up 2 bases, with 16 bases separating them. CDR3 size: 15 residues. The CDR3 protein is CASRADSERQETQYF. CDR3 bases: TGTGCCAGCAGGGCTGACTCTGAAAGACAAGAGACCCAGTACTTC.

The genes are TRBV7-6 and TRBJ2-1; possible D gene TRBD1, 6 bases. Germline V lookup: CDR1 SGHVS, CDR2 FNYEAQ. Trimming shortened V by 4 bases and J by 6 bases, and 28 bases separated the two germline ends. This CDR3 comprises 19 residues. The chain's CDR3 is CASSSGSNHREPSLNEQFF. The CDR3 region has the DNA TGTGCCAGCAGCTCTGGTTCGAACCACAGGGAGCCTTCACTCAATGAGCAGTTCTTC. The entire variable domain, with the rest obtained from reference TRBV7-6 and TRBJ2-1, is as follows: GAGVSQSPRYKVTKRGQDVALRCDPISGHVSLYWYRQALGQGPEFLTYFNYEAQQDKSGLPNDRFSAERPEGSISTLTIQRTEQRDSAMYRCASSSGSNHREPSLNEQFFGPGTRLTVL.

V usage is TRBV30 and J usage is TRBJ2-3, with 13 nucleotides matching TRBD2. V gave up 3 bases and J gave up 4 bases; unmatched junction bases: 4. Germline-derived CDR1 and CDR2 are GTSNPN and SVGIG (reference sequence). The CDR3 runs to 15 residues. CDR3 DNA: TGTGCCTGGAGGGTACTAGCGGGGGGGCCAGATACGCAGTATTTT. Amino acids: CAWRVLAGGPDTQYF. Based on the CDR3 plus reference TRBV30 and TRBJ2-3, the full variable domain is SQTIHQWPATLVQPVGSPLSLECTVEGTSNPNLYWYRQAAGRGLQLLFYSVGIGQISSEVPQNLSASRPQDRQFILSSKKLLLSDSGFYLCAWRVLAGGPDTQYFGPGTRLTVL.

The chain recombines TRBV11-3 with TRBJ2-3, with TRBD2 matching over 12 bases. Germline-derived CDR1 and CDR2 are SGHNT and YENEEA. V shed 5 bases, J shed 1 base, and the junction held 1 base outside the gene matches. This CDR3 spans 15 amino acids. In DNA form, the CDR3 reads TGTGCCAGCAGCAGACTAGCGGGGGGCACAGATACGCAGTATTTT. Amino acids: CASSRLAGGTDTQYF.

The chain has TRBV6-5 and TRBJ2-3, with TRBD2 identical over 7 bases. Germline-derived CDR1 and CDR2 are MNHEY and SVGAGI. This CDR3 is 14 amino acids long. J lost 6 bases, V lost 6 bases, and 9 bases had no gene match. Here the CDR3 DNA reads TGTGCCAGCAGCGAGAGCGGGATCGGGGATACGCAGTATTTT. Translated: CASSESGIGDTQYF.